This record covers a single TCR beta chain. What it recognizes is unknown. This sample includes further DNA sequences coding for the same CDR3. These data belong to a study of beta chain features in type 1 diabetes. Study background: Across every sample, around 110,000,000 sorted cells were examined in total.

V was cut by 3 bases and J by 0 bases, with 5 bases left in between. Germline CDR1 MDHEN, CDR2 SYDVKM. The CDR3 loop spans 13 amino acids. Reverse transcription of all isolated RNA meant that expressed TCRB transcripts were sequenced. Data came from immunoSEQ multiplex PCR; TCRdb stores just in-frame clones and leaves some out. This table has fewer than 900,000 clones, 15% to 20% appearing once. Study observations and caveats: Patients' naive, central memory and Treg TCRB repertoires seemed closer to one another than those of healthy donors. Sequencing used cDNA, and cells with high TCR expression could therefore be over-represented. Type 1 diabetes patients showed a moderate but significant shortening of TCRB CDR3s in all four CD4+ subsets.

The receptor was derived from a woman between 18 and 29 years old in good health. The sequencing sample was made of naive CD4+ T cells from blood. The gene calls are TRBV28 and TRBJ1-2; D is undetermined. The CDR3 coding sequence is TGTGCCAGCAGTTTGGGGACTAACTATGGCTACACCTTC. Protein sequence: CASSLGTNYGYTF.